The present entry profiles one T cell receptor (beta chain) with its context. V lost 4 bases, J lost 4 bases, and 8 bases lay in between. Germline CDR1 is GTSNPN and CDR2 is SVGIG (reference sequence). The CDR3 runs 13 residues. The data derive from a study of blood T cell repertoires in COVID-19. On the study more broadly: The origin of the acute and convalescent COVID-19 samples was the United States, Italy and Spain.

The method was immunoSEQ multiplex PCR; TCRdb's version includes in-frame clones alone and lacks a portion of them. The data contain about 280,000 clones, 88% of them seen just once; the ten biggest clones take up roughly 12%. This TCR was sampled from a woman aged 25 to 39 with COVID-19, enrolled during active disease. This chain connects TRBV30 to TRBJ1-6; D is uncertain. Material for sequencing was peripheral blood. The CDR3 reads CAWMGSYNSPLHF. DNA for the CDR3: TGTGCCTGGATGGGCAGTTATAATTCACCCCTCCACTTT.